What follows is one T cell receptor beta chain and its context. No cognate antigen has been identified for it. One base away there is no much larger clone; base qualities are not given. The record originates from a study of T cell changes during pregnancy in multiple sclerosis (dated by TCRdb to about 2019). At the level of the whole study: The study looked at changes in the T cell repertoire across pregnancy in women with multiple sclerosis.

Libraries came from the immunoSEQ multiplex PCR assay. The source is immuneACCESS, and TCRdb retained only in-frame sequences with V and J called. Part of the clones is not carried over; for the studies checked, unresolved V genes explain less than half of this, and the remainder is unexplained. The sample contains tens of thousands of clones, about 83% of them found a single time. The ten most abundant clones make up 7.5% to 8% of the sample. The germline V gene specifies SQVTM as CDR1 and ANQGSEA as CDR2. Trimming at the junction amounts to 1 base on V and 2 bases on J, and the germline ends lie 15 bases apart. The CDR3 has 15 amino acids, counting the end cysteine and phenylalanine. The only DNA kept is the CDR3, 45 bases in frame from the first base.

This sample comprised CD8+ T cells from peripheral blood mononuclear cells, obtained before pregnancy. In this chain, TRBV29-1 is recombined with TRBJ2-7, and possibly TRBD2, on 7 matching bases. The sequence was obtained from a female donor with multiple sclerosis, enrolled in a pregnancy study. This receptor has the CDR3 CSVEGHREGPYEQYF. The nucleotide sequence reads TGCAGCGTTGAAGGGCACAGGGAGGGTCCCTACGAGCAGTACTTC.